This T cell receptor beta chain was sequenced during a study of early stage breast cancer tumors. Each sample had two DNA replicates, about 0.5 ug blood or roughly 1.4 ug tissue. TCRdb's copy holds only in-frame clones and misses some; the assay was immunoSEQ multiplex PCR. This table holds about 5,400 clones, roughly two thirds found once. Germline V lookup: CDR1 MNHEY, CDR2 SMNVEV (reference sequence). Trimming cost V 1 base and J 0 bases, with 10 bases left between them. This CDR3 has 16 residues. Study observations and caveats: Blood repertoires resembled normal breast more than tumor.

As for this clone: Its antigen remains unidentified.

J is TRBJ2-1 and V is TRBV27; no firm D call. The sequencing sample was made of breast tumor tissue. The clonotype was recovered from a person aged 55 to 70 with breast cancer. Written as DNA, the CDR3 is TGTGCCAGCAGTTTATACATGGCTAGCTCCTACAATGAGCAGTTCTTC. It is translated as CASSLYMASSYNEQFF.